A single count supports the clone carrying this T cell receptor (beta chain). Produced via immunoSEQ multiplex PCR; TCRdb's table is partial and in-frame only. The sample includes 250,000 to 350,000 clones, 89% seen only once; the top ten take around 12%. This record belongs to a study of blood T cell repertoires in COVID-19. About the research overall: Specimens from acute and convalescent COVID-19 originated in the United States, Italy and Spain.

The CDR3 contains 14 residues. Trimming cost V 3 bases and J 5 bases; bases outside gene matches: 4. In germline, CDR1 is SGHKS, CDR2 YYEKEE (reference sequence). The sample comprised peripheral blood. The chain carries TRBV5-5 and TRBJ1-2, with TRBD1 identical over 10 bases. This clonotype was obtained from a woman aged 55-69 years with acute or convalescent COVID-19. The CDR3 sequence is CASSSGTGVYGYTF. Here the CDR3 DNA reads TGTGCCAGCAGCTCCGGGACAGGGGTTTATGGCTACACCTTC.